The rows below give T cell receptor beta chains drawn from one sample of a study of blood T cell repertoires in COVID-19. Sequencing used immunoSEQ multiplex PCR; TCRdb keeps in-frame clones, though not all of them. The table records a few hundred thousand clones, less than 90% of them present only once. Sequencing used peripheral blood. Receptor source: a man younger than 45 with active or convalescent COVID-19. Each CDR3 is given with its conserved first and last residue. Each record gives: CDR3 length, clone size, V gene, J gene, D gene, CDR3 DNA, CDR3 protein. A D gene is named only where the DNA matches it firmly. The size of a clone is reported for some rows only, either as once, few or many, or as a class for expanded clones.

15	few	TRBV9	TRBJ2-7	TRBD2	TGTGCCAGCAGCGTAGCGCCTAGCGGGACCTACGAGCAGTACTTC	CASSVAPSGTYEQYF
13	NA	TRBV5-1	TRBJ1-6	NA	TGCGCCAGCAGCTCAACAGGGAGTTCACCCCTCCACTTT	CASSSTGSSPLHF
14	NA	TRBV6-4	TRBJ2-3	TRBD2	TGTGCCAGCAGTGGGGGGCTAGCGGGGGATACGCAGTATTTT	CASSGGLAGDTQYF
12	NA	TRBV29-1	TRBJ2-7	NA	TGCAGCGTCGCCGGAGGGCCCTACGAGCAGTACTTC	CSVAGGPYEQYF
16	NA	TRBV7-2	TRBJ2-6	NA	TGTGCCAGCAGCTCCCGACAGATCTCTGGGGCCAACGTCCTGACTTTC	CASSSRQISGANVLTF
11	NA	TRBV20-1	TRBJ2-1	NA	TGCAGTGAGTCCAGCTACAATGAGCAGTTCTTC	CSESSYNEQFF
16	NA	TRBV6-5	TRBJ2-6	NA	TGTGCCAGCAGTTACTCATCGGGGGCTGGGGCCAACGTCCTGACTTTC	CASSYSSGAGANVLTF
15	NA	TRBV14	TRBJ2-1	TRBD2	TGTGCCAGCAGCTCTAAGACTAGCGGGAGGGGTGAGCAGTTCTTC	CASSSKTSGRGEQFF
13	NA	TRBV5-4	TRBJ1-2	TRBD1	TGTGCCAGCAGCCCCGACAGGGGTTGGGGCTACACCTTC	CASSPDRGWGYTF
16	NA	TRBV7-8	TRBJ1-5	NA	TGTGCCAGCAGGGAGGAACAGGGATTGTACAATCAGCCCCAGCATTTT	CASREEQGLYNQPQHF
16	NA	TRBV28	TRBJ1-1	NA	TGTGCCAGCAGTTTTAGTGGCCGACTCCTTCTGGGTGAAGCTTTCTTT	CASSFSGRLLLGEAFF
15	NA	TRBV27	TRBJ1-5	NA	TGTGCCAGCAGTTCCTCCGGGGGGATAGGACAGCCCCAGCATTTT	CASSSSGGIGQPQHF
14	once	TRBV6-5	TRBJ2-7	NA	TGTGCCAGCAGTTGGGCAGGGAACTCCTACGAGCAGTACTTC	CASSWAGNSYEQYF
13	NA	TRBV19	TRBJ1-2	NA	TGTGCCAGTAGTCGGACAGATAACTATGGCTACACCTTC	CASSRTDNYGYTF
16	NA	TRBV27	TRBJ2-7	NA	TGTGCCAGCAGTTTAAGTAGGTGGACACGGAAGTGGGAGCAGTACTTC	CASSLSRWTRKWEQYF
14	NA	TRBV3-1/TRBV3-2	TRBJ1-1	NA	TGTGCCAGCAGCCAAGATCTTTCGAGGGCTGAAGCTTTCTTT	CASSQDLSRAEAFF
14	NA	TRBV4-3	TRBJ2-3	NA	TGCGCCAGCAGCCAAGATACAGGGCCAGATACGCAGTATTTT	CASSQDTGPDTQYF
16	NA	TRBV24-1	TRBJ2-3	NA	TGTGCCACCAGCGCCCCGGGGGAGGGGGATACAGATACGCAGTATTTT	CATSAPGEGDTDTQYF
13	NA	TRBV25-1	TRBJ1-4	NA	TGTGCCAGCAGTGTACAGGGTTTAGAAAAACTGTTTTTT	CASSVQGLEKLFF
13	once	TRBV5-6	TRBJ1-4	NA	TGTGCCAGCAGCTTCGACAGTAATGAAAAACTGTTTTTT	CASSFDSNEKLFF
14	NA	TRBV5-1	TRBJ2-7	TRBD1	TGCGCCAGCAGCGGGTGGGACAGCGCCTACGAGCAGTACTTC	CASSGWDSAYEQYF
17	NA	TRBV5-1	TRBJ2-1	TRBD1	TGCGCCAGCAGCTTGTTGTTTCAGGGGGCATCATACAATGAGCAGTTCTTC	CASSLLFQGASYNEQFF
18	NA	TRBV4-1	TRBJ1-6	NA	TGCGCCAGCAGCCAACCCCACCTTCCGGGACACGATAATTCACCCCTCCACTTT	CASSQPHLPGHDNSPLHF
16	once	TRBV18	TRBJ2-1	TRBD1	TGTGCCAGCTCACCACTAGGGACAGGGAAGGGCAATGAGCAGTTCTTC	CASSPLGTGKGNEQFF
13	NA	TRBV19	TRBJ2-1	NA	TGTGCCAGTACCACTTATAGTAGCCATGAGCAGTTCTTC	CASTTYSSHEQFF
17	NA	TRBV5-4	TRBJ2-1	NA	TGTGCCAGCAGCTTGGAGCCAGGTTCCAAAAGAAGCAATGAGCAGTTCTTC	CASSLEPGSKRSNEQFF
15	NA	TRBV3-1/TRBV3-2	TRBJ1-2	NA	TGTGCCAGCAGCCCCCGTTTGGGAGGTAACTATGGCTACACCTTC	CASSPRLGGNYGYTF